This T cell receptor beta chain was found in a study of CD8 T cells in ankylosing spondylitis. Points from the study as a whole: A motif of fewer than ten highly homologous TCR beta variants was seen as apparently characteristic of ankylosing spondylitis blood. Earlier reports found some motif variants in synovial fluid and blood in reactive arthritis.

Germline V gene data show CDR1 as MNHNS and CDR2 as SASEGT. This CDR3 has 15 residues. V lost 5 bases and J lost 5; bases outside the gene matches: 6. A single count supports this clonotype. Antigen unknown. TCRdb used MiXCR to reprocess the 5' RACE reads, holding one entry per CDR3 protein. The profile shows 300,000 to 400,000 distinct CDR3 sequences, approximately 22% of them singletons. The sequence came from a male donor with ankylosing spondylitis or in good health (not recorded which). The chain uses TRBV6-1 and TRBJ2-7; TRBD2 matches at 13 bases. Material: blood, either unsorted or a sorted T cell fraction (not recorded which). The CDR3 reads CASSTLAGGPNEQYF. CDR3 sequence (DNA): TGTGCCAGCAGTACACTAGCGGGGGGGCCGAACGAGCAGTACTTC.